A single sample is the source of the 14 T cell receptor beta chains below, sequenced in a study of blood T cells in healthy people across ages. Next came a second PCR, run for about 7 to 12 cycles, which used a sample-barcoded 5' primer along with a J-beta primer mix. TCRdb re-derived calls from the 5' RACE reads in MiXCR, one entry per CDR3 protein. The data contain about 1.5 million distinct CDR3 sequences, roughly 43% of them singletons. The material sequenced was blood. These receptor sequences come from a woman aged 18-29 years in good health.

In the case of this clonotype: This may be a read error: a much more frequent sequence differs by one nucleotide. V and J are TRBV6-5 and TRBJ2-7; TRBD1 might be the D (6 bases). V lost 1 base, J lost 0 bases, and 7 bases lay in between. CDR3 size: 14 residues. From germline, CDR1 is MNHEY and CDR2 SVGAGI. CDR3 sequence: CASSYLDSSYEQYF. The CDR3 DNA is TGTGCCAGCAGTTACTTGGACAGCTCCTACGAGCAGTACTTC.

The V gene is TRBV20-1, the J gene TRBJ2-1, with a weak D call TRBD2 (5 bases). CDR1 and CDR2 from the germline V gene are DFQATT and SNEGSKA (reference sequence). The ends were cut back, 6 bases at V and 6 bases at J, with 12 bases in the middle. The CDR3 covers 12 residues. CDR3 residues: CSAPTTSNEQFF. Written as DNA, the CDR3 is TGCAGTGCCCCCACCACTAGCAATGAGCAGTTCTTC.

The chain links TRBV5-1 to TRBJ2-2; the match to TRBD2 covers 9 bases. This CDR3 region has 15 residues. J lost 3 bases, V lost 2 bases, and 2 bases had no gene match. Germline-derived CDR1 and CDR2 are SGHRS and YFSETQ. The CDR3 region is CASSFSSGDTGELFF. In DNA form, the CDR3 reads TGCGCCAGCAGCTTTTCTAGCGGGGACACCGGGGAGCTGTTTTTT.

The CDR3 coding sequence is TGTGCCACCAGCAGCAGCGGGGCCCGGGACCCGAGGGAAAAACTGTTTTTT. It specifies CATSSSGARDPREKLFF. The genes are TRBV15 and TRBJ1-4, with D perhaps TRBD1 (5 bases). Germline V gives CDR1 LNHNV, CDR2 YYDKDF (reference sequence). The CDR3 runs 17 residues. With 3 bases removed from V and 8 bases from J, the gap between germline ends came to 22 bases.

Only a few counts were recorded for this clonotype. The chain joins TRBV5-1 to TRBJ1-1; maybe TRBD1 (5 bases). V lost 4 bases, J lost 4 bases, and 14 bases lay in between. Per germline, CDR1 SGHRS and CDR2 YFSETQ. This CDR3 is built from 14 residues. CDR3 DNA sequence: TGCGCCAGCAGCCCCTCGTCCGGGGGCACTGAAGCTTTCTTT. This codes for CASSPSSGGTEAFF.

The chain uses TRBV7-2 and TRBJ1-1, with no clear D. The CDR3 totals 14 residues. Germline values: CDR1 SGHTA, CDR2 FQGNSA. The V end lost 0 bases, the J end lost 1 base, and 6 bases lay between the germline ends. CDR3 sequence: CASSLARQNTEAFF. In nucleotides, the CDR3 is TGTGCCAGCAGCTTAGCGCGACAGAACACTGAAGCTTTCTTT.

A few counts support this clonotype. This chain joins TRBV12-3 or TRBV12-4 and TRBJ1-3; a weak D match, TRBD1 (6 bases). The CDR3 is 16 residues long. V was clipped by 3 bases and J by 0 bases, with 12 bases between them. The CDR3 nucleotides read TGTGCCAGCAGTTTGCGCAGGACAGACTCTGGAAACACCATATATTTT. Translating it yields CASSLRRTDSGNTIYF.

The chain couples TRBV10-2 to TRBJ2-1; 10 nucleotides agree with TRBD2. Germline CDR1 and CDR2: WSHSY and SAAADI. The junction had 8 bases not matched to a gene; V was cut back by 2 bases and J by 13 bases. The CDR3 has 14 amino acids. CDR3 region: CASSEGVAGGIQFF. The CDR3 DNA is TGCGCCAGCAGTGAGGGAGTAGCGGGGGGTATTCAGTTCTTC.

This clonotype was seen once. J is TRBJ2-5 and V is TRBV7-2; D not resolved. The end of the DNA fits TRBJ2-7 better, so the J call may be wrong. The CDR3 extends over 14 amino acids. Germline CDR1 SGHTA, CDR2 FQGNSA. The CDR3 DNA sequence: TGTGCCAGCAGCTTTGACTCCGTCTCCTACGAGCAGTACTTC. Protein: CASSFDSVSYEQYF.

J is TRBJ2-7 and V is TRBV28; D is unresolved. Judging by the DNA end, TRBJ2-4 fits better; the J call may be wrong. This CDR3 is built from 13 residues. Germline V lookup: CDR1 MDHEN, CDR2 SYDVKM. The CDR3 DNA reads TGTGCCAGCAGTTTATTCCCTGAGGACATTCAGTACTTC. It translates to CASSLFPEDIQYF.

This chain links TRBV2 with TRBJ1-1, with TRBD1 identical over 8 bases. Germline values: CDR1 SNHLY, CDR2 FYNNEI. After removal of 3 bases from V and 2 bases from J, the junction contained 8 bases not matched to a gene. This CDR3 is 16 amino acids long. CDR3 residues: CASSELRGQVNTEAFF. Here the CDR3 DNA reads TGTGCCAGCAGTGAGCTCAGGGGGCAAGTAAACACTGAAGCTTTCTTT.

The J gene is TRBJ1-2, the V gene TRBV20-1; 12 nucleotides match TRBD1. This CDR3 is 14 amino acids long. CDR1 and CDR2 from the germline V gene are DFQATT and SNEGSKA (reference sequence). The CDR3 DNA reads TGCAGGGGGACAGGGGGCCGAATGGACTATGGCTACACCTTC. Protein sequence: CRGTGGRMDYGYTF.

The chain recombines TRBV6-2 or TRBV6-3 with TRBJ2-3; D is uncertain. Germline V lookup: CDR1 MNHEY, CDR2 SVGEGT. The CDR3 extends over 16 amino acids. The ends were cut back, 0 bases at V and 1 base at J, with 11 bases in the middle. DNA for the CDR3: TGTGCCAGCAGTTACTCCCCCCCCCTACGCACAGATACGCAGTATTTT. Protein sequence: CASSYSPPLRTDTQYF.

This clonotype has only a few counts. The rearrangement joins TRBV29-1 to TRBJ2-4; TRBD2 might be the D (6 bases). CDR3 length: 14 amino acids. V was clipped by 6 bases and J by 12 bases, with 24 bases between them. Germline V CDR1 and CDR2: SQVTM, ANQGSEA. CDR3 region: CSVDSQGGAGSQYF. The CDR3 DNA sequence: TGCAGCGTCGATAGTCAGGGCGGCGCGGGGAGTCAGTACTTC.